This TCR beta chain is drawn from a study of T cell responses to AZD1222 COVID-19 vaccine. Regarding the study as a whole: Baseline testing showed seropositivity in only 6 or 7 AZD1222 recipients. The donor group comprised mostly white British people and more females; the analysis possibly underestimated clonal diversity. Spike-wide vaccine-associated CD4 TCRs dominated at 160-218 and 743-854.

TCRdb keeps only in-frame clones here, not all; method: immunoSEQ multiplex PCR. The sample lists 170,000 or so clones, 90% occurring once. Worth noting for this clone: Its antigen remains unknown. One end of the junction fails to match germline, which may point to a read error.

This CDR3 is built from 13 residues. The germline V gene encodes CDR1 MNHEY and CDR2 SVGEGT. The sequencing used peripheral blood, collected on day 0 of AZD1222 vaccination. This TCR was recovered from an adult in good health. The chain is built from TRBV6-2 or TRBV6-3 and TRBJ1-5; no clear D. CDR3 bases: TGTGCCAGCAGTTACGATAGCGATCAGCCCCAGCATTTT. Amino acid sequence: CASSYDSDQPQHF.